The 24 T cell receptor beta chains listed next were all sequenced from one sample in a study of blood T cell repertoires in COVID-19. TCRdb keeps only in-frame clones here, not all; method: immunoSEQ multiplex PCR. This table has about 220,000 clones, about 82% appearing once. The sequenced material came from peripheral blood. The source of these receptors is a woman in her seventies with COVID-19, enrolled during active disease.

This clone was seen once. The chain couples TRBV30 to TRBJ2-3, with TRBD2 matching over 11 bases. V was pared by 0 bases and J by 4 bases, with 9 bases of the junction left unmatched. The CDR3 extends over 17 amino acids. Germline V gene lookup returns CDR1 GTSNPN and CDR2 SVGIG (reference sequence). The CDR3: CAWSVGTSGLASDTQYF. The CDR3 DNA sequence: TGTGCCTGGAGTGTTGGGACTAGCGGTCTAGCATCAGATACGCAGTATTTT.

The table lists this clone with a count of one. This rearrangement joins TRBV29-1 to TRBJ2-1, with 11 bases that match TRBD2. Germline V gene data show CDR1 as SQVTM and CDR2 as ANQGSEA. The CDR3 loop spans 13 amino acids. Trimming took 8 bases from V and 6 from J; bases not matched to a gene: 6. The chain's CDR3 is CSQLAGALNEQFF. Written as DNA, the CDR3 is TGCAGCCAACTAGCGGGAGCACTCAATGAGCAGTTCTTC.

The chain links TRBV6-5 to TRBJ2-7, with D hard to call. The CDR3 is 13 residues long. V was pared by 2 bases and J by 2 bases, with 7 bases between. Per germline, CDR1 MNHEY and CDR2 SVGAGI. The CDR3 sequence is CASSYRVTYEQYF. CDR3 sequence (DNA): TGTGCCAGCAGTTACAGAGTAACCTACGAGCAGTACTTC.

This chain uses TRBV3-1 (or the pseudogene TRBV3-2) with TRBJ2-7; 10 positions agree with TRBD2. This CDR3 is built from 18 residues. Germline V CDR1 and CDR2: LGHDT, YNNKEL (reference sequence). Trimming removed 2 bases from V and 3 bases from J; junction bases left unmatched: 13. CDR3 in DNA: TGTGCCAGCAGCCAAATCGCGTCCCCTAGCGGGAGTCGCTACGAGCAGTACTTC. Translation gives CASSQIASPSGSRYEQYF.

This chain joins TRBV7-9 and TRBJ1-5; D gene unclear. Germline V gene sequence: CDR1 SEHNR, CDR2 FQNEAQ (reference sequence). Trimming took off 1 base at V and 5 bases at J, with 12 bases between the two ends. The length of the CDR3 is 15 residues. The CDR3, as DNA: TGTGCCAGCAGCTTAGGGCCTCAGCGGGATCAGCCCCAGCATTTT. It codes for CASSLGPQRDQPQHF.

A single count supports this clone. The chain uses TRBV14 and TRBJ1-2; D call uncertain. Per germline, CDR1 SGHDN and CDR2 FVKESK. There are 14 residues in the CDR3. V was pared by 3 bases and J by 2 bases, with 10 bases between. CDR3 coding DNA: TGTGCCAGCAGCCAGCTGGGAGCAAACTATGGCTACACCTTC. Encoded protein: CASSQLGANYGYTF.

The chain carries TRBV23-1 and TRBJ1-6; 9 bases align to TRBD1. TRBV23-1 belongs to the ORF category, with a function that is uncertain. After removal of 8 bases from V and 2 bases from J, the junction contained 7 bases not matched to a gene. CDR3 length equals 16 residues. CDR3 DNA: TGCGCCAGCGTAAAGGACAGGGGCACCTATAATTCACCCCTCCACTTT. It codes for CASVKDRGTYNSPLHF.

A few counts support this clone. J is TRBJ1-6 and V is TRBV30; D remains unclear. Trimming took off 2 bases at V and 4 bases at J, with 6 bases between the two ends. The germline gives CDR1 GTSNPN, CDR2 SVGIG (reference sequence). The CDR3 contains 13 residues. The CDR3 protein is CAWSSQYNSPLHF. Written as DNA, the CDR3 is TGTGCCTGGAGTAGTCAGTATAATTCACCCCTCCACTTT.

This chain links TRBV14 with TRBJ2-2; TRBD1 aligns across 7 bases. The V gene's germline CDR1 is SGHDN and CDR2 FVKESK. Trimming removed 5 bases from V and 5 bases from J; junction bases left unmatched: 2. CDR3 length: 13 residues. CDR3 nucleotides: TGTGCCAGCAGCACACAGGGGACCGGGGAGCTGTTTTTT. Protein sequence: CASSTQGTGELFF.

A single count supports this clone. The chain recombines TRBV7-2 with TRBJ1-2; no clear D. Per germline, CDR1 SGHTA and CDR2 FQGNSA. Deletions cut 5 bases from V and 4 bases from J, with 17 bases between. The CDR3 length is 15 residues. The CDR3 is CASSPGQGGPYGYTF. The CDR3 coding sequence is TGTGCCAGCAGCCCCGGCCAAGGAGGGCCCTATGGCTACACCTTC.

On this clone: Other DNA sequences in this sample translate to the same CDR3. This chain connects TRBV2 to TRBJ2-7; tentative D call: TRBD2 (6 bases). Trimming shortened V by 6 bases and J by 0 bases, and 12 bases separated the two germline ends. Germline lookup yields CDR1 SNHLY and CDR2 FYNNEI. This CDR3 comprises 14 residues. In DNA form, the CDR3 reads TGTGCCAGCAGCGGCGGGGTGAGCTCCTACGAGCAGTACTTC. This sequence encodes CASSGGVSSYEQYF.

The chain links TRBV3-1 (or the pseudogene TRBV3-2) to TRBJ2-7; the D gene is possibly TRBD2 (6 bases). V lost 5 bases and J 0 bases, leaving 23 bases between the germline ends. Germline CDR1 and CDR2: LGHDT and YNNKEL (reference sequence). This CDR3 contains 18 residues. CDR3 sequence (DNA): TGTGCCAGCAGCGGACGGGACTCCCGACCCCTCAGCTCCTACGAGCAGTACTTC. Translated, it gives CASSGRDSRPLSSYEQYF.

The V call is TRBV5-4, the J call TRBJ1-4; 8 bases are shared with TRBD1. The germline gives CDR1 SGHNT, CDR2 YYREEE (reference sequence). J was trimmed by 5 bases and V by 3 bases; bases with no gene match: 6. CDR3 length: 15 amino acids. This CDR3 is CASSSTGARNEKLFF. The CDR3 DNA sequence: TGTGCCAGCAGCTCGACAGGGGCCCGGAATGAAAAACTGTTTTTT. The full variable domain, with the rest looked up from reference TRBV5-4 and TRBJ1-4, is ETGVTQSPTHLIKTRGQQVTLRCSSQSGHNTVSWYQQALGQGPQFIFQYYREEENGRGNFPPRFSGLQFPNYSSELNVNALELDDSALYLCASSSTGARNEKLFFGSGTQLSVL.

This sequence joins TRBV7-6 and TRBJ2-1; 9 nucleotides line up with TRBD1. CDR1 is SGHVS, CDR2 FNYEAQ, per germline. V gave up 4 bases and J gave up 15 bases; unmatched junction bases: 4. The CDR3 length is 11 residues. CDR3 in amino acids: CASSWDRVPFF. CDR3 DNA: TGTGCCAGCAGCTGGGACAGGGTCCCGTTCTTC.

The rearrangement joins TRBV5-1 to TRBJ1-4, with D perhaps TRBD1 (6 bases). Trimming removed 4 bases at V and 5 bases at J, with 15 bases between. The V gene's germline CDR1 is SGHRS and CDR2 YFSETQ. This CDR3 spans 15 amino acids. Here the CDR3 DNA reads TGCGCCAGCAGCCTCTTGACAGGCCAGAATGAAAAACTGTTTTTT. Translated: CASSLLTGQNEKLFF.

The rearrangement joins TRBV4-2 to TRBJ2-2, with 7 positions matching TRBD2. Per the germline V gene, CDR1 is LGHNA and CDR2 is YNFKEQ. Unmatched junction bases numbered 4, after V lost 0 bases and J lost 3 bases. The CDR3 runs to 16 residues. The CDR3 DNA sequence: TGTGCCAGCAGCCAAGATCGGACTAGACACACCGGGGAGCTGTTTTTT. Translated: CASSQDRTRHTGELFF.

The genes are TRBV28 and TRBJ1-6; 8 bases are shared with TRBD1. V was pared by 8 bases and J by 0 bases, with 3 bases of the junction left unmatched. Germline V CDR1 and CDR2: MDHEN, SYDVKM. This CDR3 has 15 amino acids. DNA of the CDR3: TGTGCCAGCTGTACAGGGGGCTCCTATAATTCACCCCTCCACTTT. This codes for CASCTGGSYNSPLHF.

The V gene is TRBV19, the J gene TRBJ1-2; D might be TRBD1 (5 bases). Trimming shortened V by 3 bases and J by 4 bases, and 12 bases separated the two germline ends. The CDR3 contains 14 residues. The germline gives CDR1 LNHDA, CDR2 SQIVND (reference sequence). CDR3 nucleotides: TGTGCCAGTAGTATTGACAGACTAGGCTATGGCTACACCTTC. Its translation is CASSIDRLGYGYTF.

Here the CDR3 reads CASSYGQALGYTF. Written as DNA, the CDR3 is TGTGCCAGCAGTTACGGGCAGGCGCTTGGCTACACCTTC. This rearrangement joins TRBV6-5 to TRBJ1-2; D gene unclear. This CDR3 has 13 amino acids. Germline-derived CDR1 and CDR2 are MNHEY and SVGAGI. Trimming removed 2 bases at V and 7 bases at J, with 11 bases between.

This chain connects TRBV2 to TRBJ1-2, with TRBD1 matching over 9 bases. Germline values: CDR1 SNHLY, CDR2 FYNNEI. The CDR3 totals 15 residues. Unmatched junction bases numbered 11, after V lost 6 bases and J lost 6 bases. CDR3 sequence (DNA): TGTGCCAGCAGCCCCGGGACAGGGCCGCAAGATGGCTACACCTTC. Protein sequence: CASSPGTGPQDGYTF.

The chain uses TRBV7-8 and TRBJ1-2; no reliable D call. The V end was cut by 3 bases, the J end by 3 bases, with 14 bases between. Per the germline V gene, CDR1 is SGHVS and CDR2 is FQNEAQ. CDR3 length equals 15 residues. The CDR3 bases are TGTGCCAGCAGCTTCGCAGACACCTCCTACTATGGCTACACCTTC. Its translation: CASSFADTSYYGYTF.

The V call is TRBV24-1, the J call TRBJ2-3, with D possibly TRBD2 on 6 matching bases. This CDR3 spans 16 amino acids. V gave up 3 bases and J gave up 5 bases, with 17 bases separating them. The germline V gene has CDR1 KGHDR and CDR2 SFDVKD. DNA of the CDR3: TGTGCCACCAGTGATGCTCGCGGGACCGGGGGAGATACGCAGTATTTT. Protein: CATSDARGTGGDTQYF.

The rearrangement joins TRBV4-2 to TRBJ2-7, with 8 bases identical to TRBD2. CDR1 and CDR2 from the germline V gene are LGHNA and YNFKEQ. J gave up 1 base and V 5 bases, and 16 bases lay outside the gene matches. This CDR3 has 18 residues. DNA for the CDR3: TGTGCCAGCAGCATGACGGTTGGGAGCGGGAGTTGGTCCTACGAGCAGTACTTC. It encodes CASSMTVGSGSWSYEQYF.

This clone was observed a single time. CDR3 DNA: TGTGCCAGCTCACCATCAGGGTTTAATTCACCCCTCCACTTT. Amino acid sequence: CASSPSGFNSPLHF. The genes are TRBV18 and TRBJ1-6; tentative D call: TRBD1 (5 bases). This CDR3 comprises 14 residues. With 2 bases removed from V and 6 bases from J, the gap between germline ends came to 8 bases. Germline loops: CDR1 KGHSH, CDR2 LQKENI.